This record covers a single T cell receptor (beta chain). This sample was included in a study of T cell responses to AZD1222 COVID-19 vaccine. Generated by immunoSEQ multiplex PCR, the TCRdb table keeps only in-frame clones and is missing some. The sample comprises 180,000 or so clones, 80% to 95% of which are singletons, and around 1.9% rests with the top ten. The TCR sequence derives from an adult who received the AZD1222 COVID-19 vaccine. The sequencing here drew on peripheral blood, taken 28 days after the second AZD1222 dose.

The CDR3 coding sequence is TGTGCCAGCAGCGAATACGGGACAGGCCAAGAGACCCAGTACTTC. Translating gives CASSEYGTGQETQYF. The genes are TRBV6-4 and TRBJ2-5; 8 bases are a match to TRBD1. J was trimmed by 1 base and V by 6 bases; bases with no gene match: 7. The CDR3 spans 15 residues. In germline, CDR1 is MRHNA, CDR2 SNTAGT.